Listed below are T cell receptor beta chains from one sample, sequenced in a study of shared clonotypes between healthy human individuals. Data came from immunoSEQ multiplex PCR; TCRdb stores just in-frame clones and leaves some out. The data hold about 480,000 clones, with 79% observed a single time. Sequencing input: PBMCs. All receptors come from a middle-aged woman in good health. Some clones in this sample may be carry-over from other donors' samples. CDR3s include the opening cysteine and the closing phenylalanine or tryptophan. The D gene is left open where the match is weak. Clone size is stated in some rows and not others, as once, few, many or a class when expanded.

>NA|TRBJ2-7|TRBD1|TRBV6-1
TGTGCCAGCAGTGAGGACAGGGGGCAATCGGGGCAGTACTTC
CASSEDRGQSGQYF
>NA|TRBJ2-7|NA|TRBV7-2
TGTGCCAGCAGAGCAACTCTAGAAGAGCAGTACTTC
CASRATLEEQYF
>many|TRBJ1-1|NA|TRBV11-2
TGTGCCAGCAGCCCGCAACCGAACACTGAAGCTTTCTTT
CASSPQPNTEAFF
>NA|TRBJ2-5|TRBD2|TRBV7-2
TGTGCCAGCAGCTTAATATCCGGGAGGGCGGGAGAGACCCAGTACTTC
CASSLISGRAGETQYF
>NA|TRBJ2-4|TRBD2|TRBV14
TGTGCCAGCAGCCAGGCTAGCGGGAACGCCAAAAACATTCAGTACTTC
CASSQASGNAKNIQYF
>NA|TRBJ1-4|TRBD1|TRBV6-6
TGTGCCAGCAGCCTCAGTTGGACAGGGCAAGGGGGAAAACTGTTTTTT
CASSLSWTGQGGKLFF
>NA|TRBJ2-6|NA|TRBV11-3
TGTGCCAGCAGCTTAGGGGGTGGGGCCAACGTCCTGACTTTC
CASSLGGGANVLTF
>NA|TRBJ2-3|NA|TRBV30
TGTGCCCGCGACAAGGGGGAGACAGATACGCAGTATTTT
CARDKGETDTQYF
>once|TRBJ1-5|NA|TRBV7-2
TGTGCCAGCAGCTTTTCAGGGGCCGGGCAGCCCCAGCATTTT
CASSFSGAGQPQHF
>NA|TRBJ1-4|NA|TRBV9
TGTGCCAGCAGCACACGGACGGGAAAAAAAAATGAAAAACTGTTTTTT
CASSTRTGKKNEKLFF
>once|TRBJ2-1|TRBD2|TRBV9
TGTGCCAGCAGCGCGAGCGGGAGGGCCTACAATGAGCAGTTCTTC
CASSASGRAYNEQFF
>NA|TRBJ2-1|NA|TRBV11-3
TGTGCCAGCAGCCCATCCCTAGCGTGGGATGAGCAGTTCTTC
CASSPSLAWDEQFF
>NA|TRBJ1-2|NA|TRBV4-1
TGCGCCAGCAGCCCAAACCAGGGGCCTAAGGGGGGCTACACCTTC
CASSPNQGPKGGYTF
>many|TRBJ2-5|NA|TRBV5-4
TGTGCCAGCAGCTTAGCCGTGGGGGGCTCTCAAGAGACCCAGTACTTC
CASSLAVGGSQETQYF
>many|TRBJ2-1|NA|TRBV10-2
TGCGCCAGCAGCTCAGCCCACAATGAGCAGTTCTTC
CASSSAHNEQFF
>NA|TRBJ2-3|NA|TRBV5-4
TGTGCCAGCAGCTTGACGCTGGGAACAGATACGCAGTATTTT
CASSLTLGTDTQYF
>NA|TRBJ2-1|NA|TRBV10-3
TGTGCCATCAGTGTGGTGTTTGTAAGCTCCTACAATGAGCAGTTCTTC
CAISVVFVSSYNEQFF
>few|TRBJ2-3|NA|TRBV5-6
TGTGCCAGCAGCTTCCGGACTACTTACACAGATACGCAGTATTTT
CASSFRTTYTDTQYF
>NA|TRBJ2-5|NA|TRBV2
TGTGCCAGCAGTACTGGGAAAGAGACCCAGTACTTC
CASSTGKETQYF
>once|TRBJ1-4|NA|TRBV4-1
TGCGCCAGCAGCCGCCCCGGAAAACTGTTTTTT
CASSRPGKLFF
>NA|TRBJ2-5|TRBD2|TRBV5-1
TGCGCCAGCAGCTTGACCAGCGGGATAGAGACCCAGTACTTC
CASSLTSGIETQYF
>many|TRBJ2-1|TRBD2|TRBV9
TGTGCCAGCAGCGTGAGCGGGAGGAGGGATGAGCAGTTCTTC
CASSVSGRRDEQFF
>many|TRBJ1-5|TRBD1|TRBV29-1
TGCAGCGGGGGACAGGGGAAGGATCAGCCCCAGCATTTT
CSGGQGKDQPQHF
>NA|TRBJ2-1|TRBD2|TRBV30
TGTGCCTGGGTGCGTGGGAGGGCCTGGGATGAGCAGTTCTTC
CAWVRGRAWDEQFF
>many|TRBJ2-1|TRBD2|TRBV4-3
TGCGCCAGCAGCCAAGGGCTAGCGGGAGGCTACAATGAGCAGTTCTTC
CASSQGLAGGYNEQFF
>NA|TRBJ2-5|NA|TRBV18
TGTGCCAGCTCACCGGACGCCAAAGAGACCCAGTACTTC
CASSPDAKETQYF
>NA|TRBJ2-1|NA|TRBV11-3
TGTGCCAGCAGCAACTCCCGGGACCCGACTCCGGGGGCCGGCTACAATGAGCAGTTCTTC
CASSNSRDPTPGAGYNEQFF
>once|TRBJ1-1|NA|TRBV7-8
TGTGCCAGCAGCTCCCCGGCAGGGGACGCGACTGAAGCTTTCTTT
CASSSPAGDATEAFF
>NA|TRBJ2-3|NA|TRBV4-3
TGCGCCAGCAGCCAAGATGGGTTGGGGGGCACAGATACGCAGTATTTT
CASSQDGLGGTDTQYF
>NA|TRBJ2-3|TRBD2|TRBV7-2
TGTGCCAGCAGCTTAGTGGCGGGAGGGCCGGATACGCAGTATTTT
CASSLVAGGPDTQYF
>NA|TRBJ2-5|TRBD1|TRBV29-1
TGCAGCGCCCGTCGAGGGACAGGGGGGGAGACCCAGTACTTC
CSARRGTGGETQYF
>NA|TRBJ2-3|TRBD1|TRBV5-4
TGTGCCAGCAGCTTGGGACAGGGGACTAGCACAGATACGCAGTATTTT
CASSLGQGTSTDTQYF
>NA|TRBJ1-3|NA|TRBV15
TGTGCCACCAGCAGAGATCGGGGACCCTCTGGAAACACCATATATTTT
CATSRDRGPSGNTIYF
>many|TRBJ2-1|TRBD2|TRBV28
TGTGCCAGCTACCTAGCGGGGGCCTACAATGAGCAGTTCTTC
CASYLAGAYNEQFF
>NA|TRBJ2-2|NA|TRBV7-2
TGTGCCAGCAGCCCCCATGGGGGGCAGAACACCGGGGAGCTGTTTTTT
CASSPHGGQNTGELFF
>once|TRBJ1-1|NA|TRBV5-6
TGTGCCAGCAGCCGCCTGGAGAACACTGAAGCTTTCTTT
CASSRLENTEAFF
>NA|TRBJ2-7|NA|TRBV18
TGTGCCAGCTCACCACAGGGGTATGTCTCCTACGAGCAGTACTTC
CASSPQGYVSYEQYF
>NA|TRBJ1-1|NA|TRBV5-4
TGTGCCAGCAGGTCCCAGATACCGAACACTGAAGCTTTCTTT
CASRSQIPNTEAFF
>NA|TRBJ2-3|NA|TRBV28
TGTGCCAGCAGTTCTGGTGGAGCTGCGATGGCAGATACGCAGTATTTT
CASSSGGAAMADTQYF
>NA|TRBJ2-5|NA|TRBV5-4
TGTGCCAGCAGCCGGTGGGGGCAAGAGACCCAGTACTTC
CASSRWGQETQYF
>NA|TRBJ2-2|NA|TRBV28
TGTGCCAGCAGCCGGCGTAGCCGGGAGCTGTTTTTT
CASSRRSRELFF
>NA|TRBJ2-6|NA|TRBV12-5
TGTGCTAGTGGCTCCGTACTGCTCCCGGGGGCCAACGTCCTGACTTTC
CASGSVLLPGANVLTF
>NA|TRBJ2-2|NA|TRBV5-1
TGCGCCAGCACCTACGAAGCGGACACCGGGGAGCTGTTTTTT
CASTYEADTGELFF
>NA|TRBJ1-1|NA|TRBV19
TGTGCCAGTAGTATAATGGGGGTGACTGAAGCTTTCTTT
CASSIMGVTEAFF